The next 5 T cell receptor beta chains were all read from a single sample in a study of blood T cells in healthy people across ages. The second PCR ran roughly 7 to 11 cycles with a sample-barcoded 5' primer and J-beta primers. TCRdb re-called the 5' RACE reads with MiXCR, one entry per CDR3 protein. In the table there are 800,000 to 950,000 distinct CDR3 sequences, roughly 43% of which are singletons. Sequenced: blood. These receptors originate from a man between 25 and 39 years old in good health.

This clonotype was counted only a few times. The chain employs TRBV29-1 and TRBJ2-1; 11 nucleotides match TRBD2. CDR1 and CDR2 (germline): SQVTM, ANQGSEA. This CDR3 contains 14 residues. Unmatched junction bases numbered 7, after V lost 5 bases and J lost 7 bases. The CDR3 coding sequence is TGCAGCGTTACGCCGGGACTAGCGGCAAATGAGCAGTTCTTC. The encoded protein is CSVTPGLAANEQFF.

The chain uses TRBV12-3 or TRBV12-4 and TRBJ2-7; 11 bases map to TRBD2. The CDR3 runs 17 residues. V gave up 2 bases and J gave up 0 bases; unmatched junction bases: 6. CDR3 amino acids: CASSLTSGGLSSYEQYF. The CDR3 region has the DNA TGTGCCAGCAGTTTAACTAGCGGGGGCCTAAGCTCCTACGAGCAGTACTTC.

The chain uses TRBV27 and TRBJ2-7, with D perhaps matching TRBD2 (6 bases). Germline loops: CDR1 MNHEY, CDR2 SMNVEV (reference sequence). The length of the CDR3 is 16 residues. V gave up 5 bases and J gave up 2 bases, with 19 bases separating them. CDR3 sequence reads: CASSPSIAALPYEQYF. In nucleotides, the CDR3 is TGTGCCAGCAGTCCTTCGATAGCGGCTCTACCCTACGAGCAGTACTTC.

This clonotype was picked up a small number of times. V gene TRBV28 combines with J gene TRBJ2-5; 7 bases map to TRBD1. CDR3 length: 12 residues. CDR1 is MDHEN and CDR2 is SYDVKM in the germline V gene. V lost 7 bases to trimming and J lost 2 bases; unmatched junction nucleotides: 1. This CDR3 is CASTGQQETQYF. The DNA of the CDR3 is TGTGCCAGCACGGGACAGCAAGAGACCCAGTACTTC.

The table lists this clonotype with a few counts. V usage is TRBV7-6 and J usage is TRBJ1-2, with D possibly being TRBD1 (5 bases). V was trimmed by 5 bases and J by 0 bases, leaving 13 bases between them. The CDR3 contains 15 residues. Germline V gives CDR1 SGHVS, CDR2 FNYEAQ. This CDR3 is CASSLDSNPNYGYTF. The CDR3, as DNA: TGTGCCAGCAGCCTTGACAGCAATCCTAACTATGGCTACACCTTC. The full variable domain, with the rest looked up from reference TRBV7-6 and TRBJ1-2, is GAGVSQSPRYKVTKRGQDVALRCDPISGHVSLYWYRQALGQGPEFLTYFNYEAQQDKSGLPNDRFSAERPEGSISTLTIQRTEQRDSAMYRCASSLDSNPNYGYTFGSGTRLTVV.